These T cell receptor beta chains were read from a single sample in a study of beta chain features in type 1 diabetes. Using immunoSEQ multiplex PCR, the repertoire was profiled, and TCRdb retains in-frame clones only, with some absent. In the table there are 150,000 or so clones, 9% to 10% of which are singletons. Sequenced: central memory CD4+ T cells from blood. The receptors originated from a middle-aged woman in good health. Each CDR3 is given without its conserved first and last residue. Fields, in order: clone size, V gene, CDR3 protein. The size field is filled for only some rows; it gives once, few, many or a size class.

abundance: .
v_gene: TRBV7-9
CDR3aa: ASSLGLGGRADTQY

abundance: .
v_gene: TRBV29-1
CDR3aa: SARGGEPGYT

abundance: .
v_gene: TRBV19
CDR3aa: ASTSWGFANTGELF

abundance: .
v_gene: TRBV6-6
CDR3aa: ASSRTGRGGYT

abundance: .
v_gene: TRBV29-1
CDR3aa: SVAGGPNYGYT

abundance: few
v_gene: TRBV27
CDR3aa: ASIGLGSTDTQY

abundance: .
v_gene: TRBV5-6
CDR3aa: ASSLGLAQETQY

abundance: .
v_gene: TRBV11-3
CDR3aa: ASSTGGADTQY

abundance: many
v_gene: TRBV15
CDR3aa: ATSMDRGMTF

abundance: few
v_gene: TRBV2
CDR3aa: ASPIDLTSPFNYEQY

abundance: .
v_gene: TRBV10-3
CDR3aa: ATVAGGYGDEQF

abundance: .
v_gene: TRBV7-9
CDR3aa: ASSPDSWGTEAF

abundance: few
v_gene: TRBV10-3
CDR3aa: AISPSSGGGIQY

abundance: .
v_gene: TRBV27
CDR3aa: ASRPGQGRSPLH

abundance: .
v_gene: TRBV2
CDR3aa: ASSEGGQGSGELF